A single sample is the source of the 27 T cell receptor beta chains below, sequenced in a study of cytomegalovirus exposure and HLA in healthy donors (dated by TCRdb to 2015 to 2018). The library was built by means of the immunoSEQ multiplex PCR assay. The multiplex PCR relied on a mix of 60 forward primers for TCR Vbeta segments and 13 reverse primers for TCR Jbeta segments. What TCRdb holds here is the immuneACCESS table cut down to in-frame rearrangements. Part of the clones is not present; checked against another copy, under half of the missing clones reflect an unresolved V gene, and the others are unexplained. The sample table records roughly 100,000 clones; about 60% of these occur just once. Of the sample, approximately 4.3% is held by the ten largest clones. The sample was PBMCs. The receptor source for this set is a human donor in good health.

The chain carries TRBV4-2 and TRBJ2-7; TRBD2 agrees at 9 bases. Germline CDR1 reads LGHNA; CDR2 reads YNFKEQ. There are 16 residues in the CDR3. The V segment lost 4 bases and the J segment 1 base; nucleotides outside the gene matches: 8. The CDR3 loop is CASSPGGSGGSYEQYF. CDR3 DNA sequence: TGTGCCAGCAGCCCGGGGGGGAGCGGGGGGTCCTACGAGCAGTACTTC.

This chain links TRBV30 with TRBJ2-2, with D perhaps TRBD2 (6 bases). The CDR3 runs to 14 residues. The germline V and J ends were trimmed by 4 bases and 6 bases, with 15 bases remaining between them. CDR1 and CDR2 (germline): GTSNPN, SVGIG (reference sequence). The CDR3 DNA reads TGTGCCTGGAAAGGGACTTCGCCGGCCGGGGAGCTGTTTTTT. Amino acids: CAWKGTSPAGELFF.

The chain combines TRBV28 with TRBJ2-2; 12 bases line up with TRBD2. Germline assignment: CDR1 MDHEN and CDR2 SYDVKM. This CDR3 is 15 amino acids long. Unmatched junction bases numbered 7, after V lost 7 bases and J lost 7 bases. The CDR3 sequence: CASTRLAGVGGELFF. In DNA, the CDR3 is TGTGCCAGCACAAGACTAGCGGGAGTGGGCGGGGAGCTGTTTTTT. The whole variable domain, filled in from reference TRBV28 and TRBJ2-2, reads DVKVTQSSRYLVKRTGEKVFLECVQDMDHENMFWYRQDPGLGLRLIYFSYDVKMKEKGDIPEGYSVSREKKERFSLILESASTNQTSMYLCASTRLAGVGGELFFGEGSRLTVL.

J is TRBJ2-7 and V is TRBV7-9; perhaps TRBD1 as D (5 bases). Looked up from germline, CDR1 is SEHNR and CDR2 is FQNEAQ (reference sequence). Trimming cost V 0 bases and J 2 bases, with 8 bases left between them. CDR3 length: 14 amino acids. CDR3: CASSLAPTAYEQYF. In DNA, the CDR3 is TGTGCCAGCAGCTTAGCCCCGACAGCCTACGAGCAGTACTTC.

In DNA form, the CDR3 reads TGTGCCAGCTCACCCCAGGGGACGAACACTGAAGCTTTCTTT. Protein sequence: CASSPQGTNTEAFF. This chain links TRBV18 with TRBJ1-1; tentative D call: TRBD1 (6 bases). Germline CDR1 is KGHSH and CDR2 is LQKENI. V lost 3 bases to trimming and J lost 1 base, with 9 bases between them. CDR3 size: 14 residues. Full variable domain (missing parts from reference TRBV18 and TRBJ1-1): NAGVMQNPRHLVRRRGQEARLRCSPMKGHSHVYWYRQLPEEGLKFMVYLQKENIIDESGMPKERFSAEFPKEGPSILRIQQVVRGDSAAYFCASSPQGTNTEAFFGQGTRLTVV.

The chain uses TRBV27 and TRBJ1-2, with D perhaps TRBD1 (6 bases). V was clipped by 3 bases and J by 4 bases, with 9 bases between them. The germline V gene has CDR1 MNHEY and CDR2 SMNVEV (reference sequence). The CDR3 has 13 residues. CDR3 amino acids: CASSLGDTYGYTF. The CDR3 DNA is TGTGCCAGCAGTTTGGGGGACACCTATGGCTACACCTTC.

Of note for this clone: This CDR3 is also generated by other DNA sequences in the sample. The gene calls are TRBV28 and TRBJ1-1, with a tentative D call TRBD1 (5 bases). The CDR3 sequence is 14 residues long. The germline V and J ends were trimmed by 5 bases and 2 bases, with 12 bases remaining between them. The V gene's germline CDR1 is MDHEN and CDR2 SYDVKM. DNA for the CDR3: TGTGCCAGCAGTCTCCCCCAGGGTAACACTGAAGCTTTCTTT. Its protein product is CASSLPQGNTEAFF.

This chain uses TRBV2 with TRBJ2-3, with 8 bases lining up with TRBD1. The V gene's germline CDR1 is SNHLY and CDR2 FYNNEI. CDR3 length equals 15 residues. V lost 6 bases and J lost 5; bases outside the gene matches: 10. CDR3 protein: CASRRRTGSGDTQYF. The CDR3 nucleotides are TGTGCCAGCAGACGACGGACAGGGAGTGGAGATACGCAGTATTTT.

The chain recombines TRBV9 with TRBJ1-3; D may be TRBD1 (6 bases). Germline lookup yields CDR1 SGDLS and CDR2 YYNGEE. Trimming stripped 6 bases from V and 0 bases from J, with 16 bases between. CDR3 length equals 16 residues. This CDR3 reads CASTQGNSHSGNTIYF. Here the CDR3 DNA reads TGTGCCAGCACCCAGGGGAACTCTCACTCTGGAAACACCATATATTTT.

The chain links TRBV11-2 to TRBJ2-1; D unresolved. The length of the CDR3 is 15 residues. Trimming left V 6 bases short and J 0 bases short, with 12 bases between. Germline-derived CDR1 and CDR2 are SGHAT and FQNNGV. CDR3 bases: TGTGCCAGCAGTCACCTAGTGAGCTCCTACAATGAGCAGTTCTTC. This translates into CASSHLVSSYNEQFF.

The J gene is TRBJ1-2, the V gene TRBV5-6, with D uncertain. Germline CDR1 SGHDT, CDR2 YYEEEE. The CDR3 totals 16 residues. V lost 0 bases and J lost 0, with 12 bases in between. The CDR3 sequence is CASSLAAGLPNYGYTF. The CDR3 bases are TGTGCCAGCAGCTTGGCGGCAGGCCTCCCTAACTATGGCTACACCTTC.

The V gene is TRBV20-1, the J gene TRBJ2-7; D is unresolved. V was trimmed by 0 bases and J by 8 bases, leaving 5 bases between them. There are 10 residues in the CDR3. Germline V gene data show CDR1 as DFQATT and CDR2 as SNEGSKA (reference sequence). The DNA for the CDR3 is TGCAGTGCTAGAGACGCGAAGCAGTACTTC. Its translation: CSARDAKQYF.

This chain joins TRBV7-9 and TRBJ2-1, with TRBD2 matching 10 bases. CDR3 length equals 18 residues. Germline V CDR1 and CDR2: SEHNR, FQNEAQ (reference sequence). The V gene end was trimmed by 5 bases and the J gene end by 4 bases; junction bases not matched to a gene: 14. In DNA, the CDR3 is TGTGCCAGCAGCCCAACAGCGGGAGGGTCGTTGCCTTACAATGAGCAGTTCTTC. Translating gives CASSPTAGGSLPYNEQFF.

The chain carries TRBV9 and TRBJ2-2; 13 bases are a match to TRBD2. V was pared by 2 bases and J by 6 bases, with 4 bases of the junction left unmatched. The CDR3 is 16 residues long. In germline, CDR1 is SGDLS, CDR2 YYNGEE. CDR3 bases: TGTGCCAGCAGCGTGGGGGGACTAGCGGGATCCGGGGAGCTGTTTTTT. Translated, it gives CASSVGGLAGSGELFF.

This clone was detected a few times. The chain has TRBV28 and TRBJ1-2, with a weak D call TRBD1 (6 bases). With 1 base removed from V and 6 bases from J, the gap between germline ends came to 12 bases. Germline V gene data show CDR1 as MDHEN and CDR2 as SYDVKM. CDR3 length: 14 residues. The CDR3 bases are TGTGCCAGCAGTTTATCCGGGACACTTAATGGCTACACCTTC. Translating gives CASSLSGTLNGYTF.

The rearrangement joins TRBV12-5 to TRBJ1-6; the match to TRBD1 covers 10 bases. This CDR3 region has 18 residues. The V gene's germline CDR1 is LGHNT and CDR2 FRNRAP. The J segment lost 9 bases and the V segment lost 0 bases, leaving 11 bases of the junction unmatched. CDR3 sequence: CASGLVPLQRDRGSPLHF. The CDR3 DNA sequence: TGTGCTAGTGGTTTGGTCCCCTTACAAAGGGACAGGGGTTCACCCCTCCACTTT.

The chain uses TRBV5-1 and TRBJ2-1, with 12 bases aligning to TRBD2. CDR1 and CDR2 from the germline V gene are SGHRS and YFSETQ. Trimming cost V 2 bases and J 1 base; bases outside gene matches: 7. The CDR3 spans 18 residues. This CDR3 reads CASSLGLAGGKSYNEQFF. In DNA, the CDR3 is TGCGCCAGCAGCTTAGGTCTAGCGGGAGGGAAGTCCTACAATGAGCAGTTCTTC.

This clone was seen only a few times. The chain combines TRBV25-1 with TRBJ2-2; possibly TRBD2 for D (5 bases). Per the germline V gene, CDR1 is MGHDK and CDR2 is SYGVNS. The germline V and J ends were trimmed by 4 bases and 7 bases, with 13 bases remaining between them. This CDR3 comprises 14 residues. Written as DNA, the CDR3 is TGTGCCAGCAGTGCCACGGTCGCGGGCGGGGAGCTGTTTTTT. Translation gives CASSATVAGGELFF.

V gene TRBV5-1 combines with J gene TRBJ1-2; D remains ambiguous. Per the germline V gene, CDR1 is SGHRS and CDR2 is YFSETQ. Trimming left V 4 bases short and J 3 bases short, with 10 bases between. CDR3 length: 13 amino acids. The CDR3 protein is CASSADIYYGYTF. DNA for the CDR3: TGCGCCAGCAGCGCTGACATCTACTATGGCTACACCTTC.

The chain combines TRBV27 with TRBJ2-1; 8 nucleotides agree with TRBD2. The germline V gene has CDR1 MNHEY and CDR2 SMNVEV (reference sequence). The V segment lost 8 bases and the J segment 4 bases; nucleotides outside the gene matches: 13. This CDR3 region has 16 residues. The CDR3 nucleotides read TGTGCCAGCTTAGTCGACGGGAGGGTCCCATACAATGAGCAGTTCTTC. Amino acids: CASLVDGRVPYNEQFF.

The gene calls are TRBV27 and TRBJ1-1; 9 bases fit TRBD1. The germline gives CDR1 MNHEY, CDR2 SMNVEV (reference sequence). The CDR3 has 15 amino acids. V lost 4 bases to trimming and J lost 4 bases; unmatched junction nucleotides: 7. The CDR3: CASSSYRGRGTEAFF. CDR3 nucleotide sequence: TGTGCCAGCAGTTCCTACAGGGGGCGGGGCACTGAAGCTTTCTTT.

Only a few counts were recorded for this clone. This chain joins TRBV7-2 and TRBJ1-5; no firm D call. The germline V and J ends were trimmed by 6 bases and 9 bases, with 21 bases remaining between them. The germline gives CDR1 SGHTA, CDR2 FQGNSA. The CDR3 has 15 amino acids. The CDR3 is CASSYRGQGVAPQHF. In nucleotides, the CDR3 is TGTGCCAGCAGTTACCGGGGTCAAGGAGTTGCGCCCCAGCATTTT.

The rearrangement joins TRBV6-1 to TRBJ2-7, with 7 bases aligning to TRBD2. This CDR3 has 14 residues. V lost 0 bases to trimming and J lost 4 bases; unmatched junction nucleotides: 3. From germline, CDR1 is MNHNS and CDR2 SASEGT. Written as DNA, the CDR3 is TGTGCCAGCAGTGAAGCGGGAGGGCTGTACGAGCAGTACTTC. This sequence encodes CASSEAGGLYEQYF.

The chain combines TRBV5-1 with TRBJ2-5; 13 bases map to TRBD2. The length of the CDR3 is 15 residues. CDR1 SGHRS and CDR2 YFSETQ come from the germline V gene. The trim removed 3 bases at V and 4 bases at J, leaving 3 bases unmatched. This CDR3 is CASSSGLAGRETQYF. The CDR3 nucleotides are TGCGCCAGCAGCTCGGGACTAGCGGGAAGAGAGACCCAGTACTTC.

The genes are TRBV5-5 and TRBJ1-5; possible D gene TRBD1, 6 bases. Deletions cut 4 bases from V and 3 bases from J, with 11 bases between. CDR1 and CDR2 from the germline V gene are SGHKS and YYEKEE (reference sequence). The CDR3 sequence is 14 residues long. The CDR3 coding sequence is TGTGCCAGCAGCCGACGGACAGACAATCAGCCCCAGCATTTT. As protein: CASSRRTDNQPQHF.

This clone was counted between two and nine times. This rearrangement joins TRBV11-2 to TRBJ2-3; 11 nucleotides line up with TRBD2. Germline CDR1 is SGHAT and CDR2 is FQNNGV. Germline trimming cut 5 bases from V and 3 bases from J; bases unmatched to any gene: 4. The CDR3 is 15 amino acids. CDR3 sequence reads: CASSGTSGRTDTQYF. DNA of the CDR3: TGTGCCAGCAGCGGCACTAGCGGGAGAACAGATACGCAGTATTTT.

This clone is a singleton in its sample. This sequence joins TRBV7-9 and TRBJ2-1; 10 nucleotides align to TRBD2. From germline, CDR1 is SEHNR and CDR2 FQNEAQ (reference sequence). With 5 bases clipped from V and 5 bases from J, the junction kept 15 bases outside the gene matches. This CDR3 is built from 18 residues. Here the CDR3 reads CASSPTGVLAGVHNEQFF. Written as DNA, the CDR3 is TGTGCCAGCAGCCCAACAGGGGTGCTAGCGGGAGTACACAATGAGCAGTTCTTC. Based on the CDR3 plus reference TRBV7-9 and TRBJ2-1, the full variable domain is DTGVSQNPRHKITKRGQNVTFRCDPISEHNRLYWYRQTLGQGPEFLTYFQNEAQLEKSRLLSDRFSAERPKGSFSTLEIQRTEQGDSAMYLCASSPTGVLAGVHNEQFFGPGTRLTVL.